These 5 T cell receptor beta chains share one sample of origin, sequenced in a study of early T cells in non-severe SARS-CoV-2 infection. MiXCR, applied by TCRdb to the 5' RACE reads, yields one record per CDR3 protein. The sample shows about 44,000 distinct CDR3 sequences, around 23% of them seen only once. Sequences were derived from whole blood, sampled at baseline. Every receptor here comes from an adult who was a healthcare worker with PCR-confirmed SARS-CoV-2 infection or an uninfected control (not recorded which).

The chain has TRBV5-1 and TRBJ2-5, with a possible D match to TRBD1 (6 bases). The CDR3 runs 15 residues. CDR1 is SGHRS and CDR2 is YFSETQ in the germline V gene. With 3 bases removed from V and 2 bases from J, the gap between germline ends came to 14 bases. CDR3 sequence (DNA): TGCGCCAGCAGCTCCCCGGCAGGGGATCAAGAGACCCAGTACTTC. Encoded protein: CASSSPAGDQETQYF.

This clonotype was counted many times. V is TRBV9 and J is TRBJ2-3; 10 bases agree with TRBD2. This CDR3 has 17 residues. Germline trimming cut 1 base from V and 4 bases from J; bases unmatched to any gene: 9. The germline gives CDR1 SGDLS, CDR2 YYNGEE. Written as DNA, the CDR3 is TGTGCCAGCAGCGTAATCCCTAGCGGGGGTCACCCAGATACGCAGTATTTT. Translating gives CASSVIPSGGHPDTQYF.

This clonotype was recorded a few times. The chain's CDR3 is CASSLGPYLDKSPYF. CDR3 sequence (DNA): TGTGCCAGCAGCTTGGGCCCGTATCTGGACAAGTCCCCGTACTTC. The genes are TRBV7-9 and TRBJ2-5; weak D call: TRBD1 (5 bases). The V gene's germline CDR1 is SEHNR and CDR2 FQNEAQ (reference sequence). V lost 3 bases to trimming and J lost 13 bases, with 24 bases between them. This CDR3 region has 15 residues.

The chain is built from TRBV20-1 and TRBJ2-5; 8 bases map to TRBD2. The CDR3 totals 19 residues. V was pared by 1 base and J by 4 bases, with 20 bases of the junction left unmatched. Germline values: CDR1 DFQATT, CDR2 SNEGSKA (reference sequence). CDR3 loop: CSARVNTSPRSSGRETQYF. DNA of the CDR3: TGCAGTGCTAGAGTTAACACGTCACCTAGATCTAGCGGGCGAGAGACCCAGTACTTC.

This clonotype occurred a few times. This chain uses TRBV5-4 with TRBJ2-3, with TRBD1 matching over 7 bases. This CDR3 comprises 15 residues. J gave up 4 bases and V 5 bases, and 10 bases lay outside the gene matches. CDR1 is SGHNT, CDR2 YYREEE, per germline (reference sequence). The CDR3 sequence is CASRAETGSPDTQYF. In DNA form, the CDR3 reads TGTGCCAGCAGGGCCGAGACAGGGTCTCCAGATACGCAGTATTTT.